Listed below are T cell receptor beta chains from one sample, sequenced in a study of T cells in Graves' hyperthyroidism and ophthalmopathy. TCRdb ran MiXCR on the multiplex PCR reads and lists one entry per CDR3 protein. The table shows about 380,000 distinct CDR3 sequences, with approximately 13% occurring only once. Input material: blood. Receptors originate from a woman aged 55-69 years with Graves' hyperthyroidism. CDR3s include the opening cysteine and the closing phenylalanine or tryptophan. Fields, in order: clone size, J gene, CDR3 length, D gene, V gene, CDR3 DNA, CDR3 protein. The D gene is left open where the match is weak. Size tells how often a clone was seen (once, few, many) or the class of an expanded clone, and some rows leave it out.

>few|TRBJ2-5|15|-|TRBV4-1
TGCGCCAGCAGCCAAGGAGGATTAGCCCAAGAGACCCAGTACTTC
CASSQGGLAQETQYF
>many|TRBJ2-7|13|-|TRBV28
TGTGCCAGCAGTTTCCTAGGGGCCTACGAGCAGTACTTC
CASSFLGAYEQYF
>-|TRBJ1-4|15|-|TRBV4-1
TGCGCCAGCAGCCAAGAGGGATACACAAATGAAAAACTGTTTTTT
CASSQEGYTNEKLFF
>-|TRBJ1-4|12|-|TRBV19
TGTGCCAGTAGGGGCACTGGTCCAAAACTGTTTTTT
CASRGTGPKLFF
>-|TRBJ1-4|15|TRBD1|TRBV20-1
TGCAGTGCTAGAGATGGGGGACAGGGGGATGAAAAACTGTTTTTT
CSARDGGQGDEKLFF
>-|TRBJ2-3|14|TRBD2|TRBV12-3/TRBV12-4
TGTGCCAGCAGTTTCAGCGGGATGGCAGATACGCAGTATTTT
CASSFSGMADTQYF
>-|TRBJ2-7|17|-|TRBV24-1
TGTGCCACCAGTGATTCCACAACCGGGACCCCGCTCTCCGAGCAGTACTTC
CATSDSTTGTPLSEQYF
>many|TRBJ2-5|13|-|TRBV3-1
TGTGCCAGCAGCCAAGTGGGCAGCCTCCCCTTATACTTC
CASSQVGSLPLYF
>many|TRBJ1-1|14|TRBD1|TRBV2
TGTGCCAGCAGCCCCGACAGGGGGCGAGGCGAAGCTTTCTTT
CASSPDRGRGEAFF
>many|TRBJ2-4|12|-|TRBV2
TGTGCCAGCGGGACCCTTCGCTACATTCAGTACTTC
CASGTLRYIQYF
>-|TRBJ2-1|13|-|TRBV7-9
TGTGCCAGCAGGGAGGTCGCCTACAATGAGCAGTTCTTC
CASREVAYNEQFF
>many|TRBJ1-2|17|-|TRBV6-5
TGTGCCAGCAGTTACTCTACCTGGGTGGGACGAGCGGGTGGCTACACCTTC
CASSYSTWVGRAGGYTF
>many|TRBJ2-7|16|TRBD2|TRBV6-1
TGTGCCAGCAGCCCAAACCCTAGCGGGAGGACCTACGAGCAGTACTTC
CASSPNPSGRTYEQYF
>-|TRBJ2-1|10|-|TRBV29-1
TGCAGCGTTATGTCCTCCAAGCAGTTCTTC
CSVMSSKQFF
>many|TRBJ2-1|15|TRBD2|TRBV7-2
TGTGCCAGCAGCGTACGGGAGGGCCGTTTGGTTGAGCAGTTCTTC
CASSVREGRLVEQFF
>many|TRBJ2-3|18|TRBD1|TRBV5-1
TGCGCCAGCAGCTTCCCACAACATGGGGACAGCTTGACAGATACGCAGTATTTT
CASSFPQHGDSLTDTQYF
>many|TRBJ2-3|14|-|TRBV5-1
TGCGCCAGCAGTATGGGAGAAGGTACAGATACGCAGTATTTT
CASSMGEGTDTQYF
>many|TRBJ2-7|17|-|TRBV28
TGTGCCAGCAGGCTAGACAGGGTTCGGGAGAAGCCCTACGAGCAGTACTTC
CASRLDRVREKPYEQYF
>many|TRBJ2-3|16|TRBD2|TRBV7-3
TGTGCCAGCAGCGGAGGGACTAGCGGGAGAACAGATACGCAGTATTTT
CASSGGTSGRTDTQYF
>many|TRBJ1-4|12|-|TRBV12-3/TRBV12-4
TGTGCCAGCAGTTTAGGACAGGAAAAACTGTTTTTT
CASSLGQEKLFF
>few|TRBJ1-1|13|-|TRBV20-1
TGCAGTGCCCAACCGGGGGTAGGCACTGAAGCTTTCTTT
CSAQPGVGTEAFF
>few|TRBJ2-5|17|TRBD2|TRBV5-1
TGCGCCAGCAGCTTTGGACGGACTAGCGGGAGTTTGGAGACCCAGTACTTC
CASSFGRTSGSLETQYF